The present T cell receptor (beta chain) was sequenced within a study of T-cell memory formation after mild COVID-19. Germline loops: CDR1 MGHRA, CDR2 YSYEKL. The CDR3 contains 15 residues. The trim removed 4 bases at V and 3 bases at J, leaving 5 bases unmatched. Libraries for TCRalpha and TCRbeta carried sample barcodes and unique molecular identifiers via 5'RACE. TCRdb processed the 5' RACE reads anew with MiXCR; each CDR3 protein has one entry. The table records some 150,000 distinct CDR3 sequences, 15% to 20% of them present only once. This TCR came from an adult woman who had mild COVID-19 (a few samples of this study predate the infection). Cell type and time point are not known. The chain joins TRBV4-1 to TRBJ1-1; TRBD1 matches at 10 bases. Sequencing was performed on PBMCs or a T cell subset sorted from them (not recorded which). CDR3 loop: CASSLTGQGDTEAFF. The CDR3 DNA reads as TGCGCCAGCAGCCTTACCGGACAGGGGGACACTGAAGCTTTCTTT.